This TCR beta chain was sequenced during a study of response to subunit inactivated influenza vaccine. TCRdb fed the RT-PCR reads into MiXCR, producing one record per CDR3 protein. The sample contains 170,000 or so distinct CDR3 sequences, roughly 10% of which appear only once. There are 17 residues in the CDR3. V lost 5 bases to trimming and J lost 6 bases, with 24 bases between them. CDR1 and CDR2 (germline): MGHRA, YSYEKL. The sequenced sample was CD8+ T cells sorted from PBMCs, obtained roughly 24 months after vaccination. J is TRBJ2-3 and V is TRBV4-1; the D call may be TRBD1 or TRBD2 (5 bases each). This clonotype was sampled from a man between 45 and 75 years old who received an inactivated influenza vaccine. CDR3 DNA: TGCGCCAGCAGCGCCCGTGGGGCGGGCGCCCAGATTGATACGCAGTATTTT. This translates into CASSARGAGAQIDTQYF.